Here is one TCR beta chain with its context. No antigen is known for it. Germline CDR1 and CDR2: DFQATT and SNEGSKA (reference sequence). The V end lost 6 bases, the J end lost 2 bases, and 20 bases lay between the germline ends. The CDR3 totals 15 residues. The data were obtained in a study of T-cell memory formation after mild COVID-19. Study information: Largely donor-specific sequence clusters came from a couple of donors. Study-level results: The second-wave clones peaking on day 37 were not confirmed as SARS-CoV-2-specific. Whereas later expanders leaned CD4+, clones contracting day 15 to 85 showed a balanced CD4/CD8 makeup.

The TCR alpha and TCR beta cDNA libraries, bearing sample barcodes and UMIs, were generated by 5'RACE using constant-segment primers. In TCRdb, the 5' RACE reads were re-called with MiXCR into one record per CDR3 protein. The profile covers fewer than 400,000 distinct CDR3 sequences, with 10% to 15% appearing a single time and roughly a fifth taken by the ten largest. This rearrangement joins TRBV20-1 to TRBJ2-7; TRBD1 is a possible D gene (6 bases). This sequence was found in a man between 18 and 29 years old who had mild COVID-19 (a few samples of this study predate the infection). Cell type and time point are not known. Source material: PBMCs or a T cell subset sorted from them (not recorded which). CDR3 DNA sequence: TGCAGTGCGACAGGACCCGGGTTCAGCCCCTACGAGCAGTACTTC. This encodes CSATGPGFSPYEQYF.